One sample yielded the 14 T cell receptor beta chains listed below, sequenced in a study of cytomegalovirus exposure and HLA in healthy donors. Here immunoSEQ multiplex PCR was the method, and the copy in TCRdb shows in-frame clones only, minus some. The sample holds about 200,000 clones; roughly 82% are singletons and the top ten take around an eighth. Material for sequencing was PBMCs. The receptors originated from a woman in her twenties or thirties in good health and CMV-seropositive.

The CDR3 region has the DNA TGTGCCAGCAGCGGGCGACAGTCCTACGAGCAGTACTTC. It codes for CASSGRQSYEQYF. The rearrangement uses TRBV7-8 and TRBJ2-7, with D tentatively TRBD1 (5 bases). The germline gives CDR1 SGHVS, CDR2 FQNEAQ. The V and J ends lost 5 bases and 1 base respectively, with 9 bases between them. CDR3 length equals 13 residues.

This chain links TRBV11-2 with TRBJ2-1; TRBD1 matches 8 bases. V lost 6 bases to trimming and J lost 9 bases; unmatched junction nucleotides: 10. The CDR3 sequence is 14 residues long. Germline V CDR1 and CDR2: SGHAT, FQNNGV. The CDR3 sequence is CASRPRTGLGEQFF. DNA of the CDR3: TGTGCCAGCAGACCCCGGACAGGGTTGGGTGAGCAGTTCTTC.

This sequence joins TRBV5-1 and TRBJ2-7, with TRBD2 matching 8 bases. V was clipped by 0 bases and J by 1 base; unmatched bases: 3. CDR3 length equals 15 residues. Germline V CDR1 and CDR2: SGHRS, YFSETQ. The CDR3 DNA sequence: TGCGCCAGCAGCTTGGATGCGGGAGGATCCTACGAGCAGTACTTC. Its translation is CASSLDAGGSYEQYF.

The gene calls are TRBV7-3 and TRBJ2-2, with D uncertain. The CDR3 sequence is 13 residues long. V was trimmed by 5 bases and J by 1 base, leaving 5 bases between them. CDR1 SGHTA and CDR2 FQGTGA come from the germline V gene. The CDR3 loop reads CASSQMNTGELFF. CDR3 in DNA: TGTGCCAGCAGCCAAATGAACACCGGGGAGCTGTTTTTT. The full variable domain, its missing parts supplied by reference TRBV7-3 and TRBJ2-2, is GAGVSQTPSNKVTEKGKYVELRCDPISGHTALYWYRQSLGQGPEFLIYFQGTGAADDSGLPNDRFFAVRPEGSVSTLKIQRTERGDSAVYLCASSQMNTGELFFGEGSRLTVL.

The genes are TRBV6-1 and TRBJ1-1; a weak D match, TRBD1 (6 bases). V lost 2 bases to trimming and J lost 4 bases, with 14 bases between them. Germline lookup yields CDR1 MNHNS and CDR2 SASEGT. The CDR3 consists of 15 residues. As DNA, the CDR3 is TGTGCCAGCAGTGAATTCCGACAGGCTCTCACTGAAGCTTTCTTT. Translation gives CASSEFRQALTEAFF.

This rearrangement joins TRBV5-6 to TRBJ2-1; tentative D call: TRBD2 (6 bases). Germline CDR1 reads SGHDT; CDR2 reads YYEEEE. This CDR3 spans 15 amino acids. Trimming cost V 2 bases and J 8 bases, with 17 bases left between them. The CDR3 DNA sequence: TGTGCCAGCAGCTTCGGCGCGGGACCTGCCGATGAGCAGTTCTTC. Encoded protein: CASSFGAGPADEQFF.

The CDR3 region is CAWSVDRGYEQYF. Written as DNA, the CDR3 is TGTGCCTGGAGTGTCGACAGGGGGTACGAGCAGTACTTC. V gene TRBV30 combines with J gene TRBJ2-7; 9 bases line up with TRBD1. Germline CDR1 reads GTSNPN; CDR2 reads SVGIG (reference sequence). With 0 bases clipped from V and 4 bases from J, the junction kept 1 base outside the gene matches. This CDR3 spans 13 amino acids.

The chain carries TRBV18 and TRBJ2-7; perhaps TRBD1 as D (6 bases). The CDR3 sequence is 13 residues long. V lost 4 bases and J 4 bases, leaving 11 bases between the germline ends. Germline values: CDR1 KGHSH, CDR2 LQKENI. The CDR3 nucleotides are TGTGCCAGCTCACAGCAGGGGTTTTACGAGCAGTACTTC. This sequence encodes CASSQQGFYEQYF.

This clone has more than one count but fewer than ten. The rearrangement links TRBV6-5 to TRBJ2-1; 14 positions agree with TRBD2. After removal of 5 bases from V and 8 bases from J, the junction contained 2 bases not matched to a gene. CDR1 and CDR2 from the germline V gene are MNHEY and SVGAGI. The CDR3 is 14 amino acids. CDR3 in amino acids: CASSRTSGRHEQFF. The CDR3 region has the DNA TGTGCCAGCAGTAGGACTAGCGGGAGGCATGAGCAGTTCTTC.

J is TRBJ1-2 and V is TRBV5-1, with D possibly being TRBD1 (5 bases). Trimming shortened V by 4 bases and J by 8 bases, and 18 bases separated the two germline ends. Germline loops: CDR1 SGHRS, CDR2 YFSETQ. CDR3 length: 14 residues. CDR3 loop: CASSPAGTRGGYTF. CDR3 nucleotides: TGCGCCAGCAGCCCGGCGGGGACCCGAGGCGGCTACACCTTC. Using reference TRBV5-1 and TRBJ1-2 for the parts outside the CDR3, the full variable domain is KAGVTQTPRYLIKTRGQQVTLSCSPISGHRSVSWYQQTPGQGLQFLFEYFSETQRNKGNFPGRFSGRQFSNSRSEMNVSTLELGDSALYLCASSPAGTRGGYTFGSGTRLTVV.

This chain joins TRBV6-1 and TRBJ2-7; a weak D match, TRBD1 (5 bases). The CDR3 length is 14 residues. V lost 3 bases and J lost 2, with 11 bases in between. Germline V CDR1 and CDR2: MNHNS, SASEGT. CDR3 region: CASSDPGFTYEQYF. The CDR3 DNA sequence: TGTGCCAGCAGTGACCCAGGGTTTACCTACGAGCAGTACTTC.

The chain employs TRBV18 and TRBJ2-5; D is ambiguous. Trimming cost V 3 bases and J 1 base, with 9 bases left between them. The V gene's germline CDR1 is KGHSH and CDR2 LQKENI. CDR3 length: 14 amino acids. The CDR3 bases are TGTGCCAGCTCACCCCAGCTAGGCCAAGAGACCCAGTACTTC. It specifies CASSPQLGQETQYF.

This clone was detected only a few times. The chain is built from TRBV5-1 and TRBJ2-7; D not certain. V was pared by 4 bases and J by 4 bases, with 9 bases between. Germline V CDR1 and CDR2: SGHRS, YFSETQ. The CDR3 loop spans 12 amino acids. The CDR3 DNA reads TGCGCCAGCAGCCGTACGCAGTACGAGCAGTACTTC. Its protein is CASSRTQYEQYF.

The sample holds a few counts of this clone. The V gene is TRBV29-1, the J gene TRBJ2-7, with 7 bases matching TRBD1. The germline gives CDR1 SQVTM, CDR2 ANQGSEA. The CDR3 is 14 amino acids. The junction had 5 bases not matched to a gene; V was cut back by 0 bases and J by 3 bases. The CDR3 DNA reads as TGCAGCGTTGAAGATCCATCAGGGGGCTACGAGCAGTACTTC. Translating it yields CSVEDPSGGYEQYF.